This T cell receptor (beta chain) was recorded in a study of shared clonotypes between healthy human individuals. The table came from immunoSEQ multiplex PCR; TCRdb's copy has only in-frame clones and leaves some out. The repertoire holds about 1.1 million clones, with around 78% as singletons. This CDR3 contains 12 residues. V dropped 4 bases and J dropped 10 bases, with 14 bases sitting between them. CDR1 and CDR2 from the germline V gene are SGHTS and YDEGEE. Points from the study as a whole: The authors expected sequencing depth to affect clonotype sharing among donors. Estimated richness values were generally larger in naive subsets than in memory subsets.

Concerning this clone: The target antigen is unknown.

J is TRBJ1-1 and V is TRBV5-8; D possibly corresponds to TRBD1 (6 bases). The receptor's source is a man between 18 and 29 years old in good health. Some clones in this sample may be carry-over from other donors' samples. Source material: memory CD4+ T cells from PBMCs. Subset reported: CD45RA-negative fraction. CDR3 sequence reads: CASSQGQYRAFF. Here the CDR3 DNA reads TGTGCCAGCAGCCAGGGACAATACAGAGCTTTCTTT.